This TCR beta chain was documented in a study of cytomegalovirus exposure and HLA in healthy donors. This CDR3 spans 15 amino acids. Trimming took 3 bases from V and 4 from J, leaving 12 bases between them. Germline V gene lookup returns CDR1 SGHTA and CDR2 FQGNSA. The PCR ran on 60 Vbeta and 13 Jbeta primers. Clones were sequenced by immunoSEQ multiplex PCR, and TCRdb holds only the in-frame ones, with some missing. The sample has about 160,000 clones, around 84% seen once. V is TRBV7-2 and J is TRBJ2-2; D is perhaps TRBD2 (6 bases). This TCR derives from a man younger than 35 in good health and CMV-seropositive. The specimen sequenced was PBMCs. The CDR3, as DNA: TGTGCCAGCAGCTTCCGGGGGACGGGCACCGGGGAGCTGTTTTTT. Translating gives CASSFRGTGTGELFF.